This is a list of T cell receptor beta chains from one sample in a study of cytomegalovirus exposure and HLA in healthy donors. TCRdb's table, derived via immunoSEQ multiplex PCR, lists solely in-frame clones and lacks some. The listing contains roughly 200,000 clones. Sequenced: PBMCs. Receptors were obtained from a girl aged 2 to 9 in good health and CMV-seropositive. The CDR3 runs from the conserved cysteine through the conserved F or W. A D gene is named only where the DNA matches it firmly.

-	TRBJ2-2	TRBV4-1	CASSHAGQTGELFF	TGCGCCAGCAGCCACGCAGGGCAGACCGGGGAGCTGTTTTTT
TRBD1	TRBJ2-7	TRBV27	CASKGTGVGYEQYF	TGTGCCAGCAAAGGGACAGGGGTTGGCTACGAGCAGTACTTC
-	TRBJ1-1	TRBV7-9	CASSQFQGREAFF	TGTGCCAGCAGCCAATTCCAGGGTAGGGAAGCTTTCTTT
-	TRBJ2-5	TRBV5-1	CASSLSGYHQETQYF	TGCGCCAGCAGCTTGAGCGGGTATCACCAAGAGACCCAGTACTTC
TRBD1	TRBJ1-1	TRBV6-5	CASSPLPDRARAFF	TGTGCCAGCAGTCCTCTACCGGACAGGGCTCGGGCTTTCTTT
TRBD2	TRBJ2-5	TRBV5-4	CASSLAKLAGGEETQYF	TGTGCCAGCAGCTTGGCTAAACTAGCGGGAGGCGAAGAGACCCAGTACTTC
-	TRBJ2-7	TRBV27	CASSLSPAYEQYF	TGTGCCAGCAGTTTATCCCCCGCCTACGAGCAGTACTTC
TRBD2	TRBJ2-5	TRBV5-6	CASSPTLIAGERETQYF	TGTGCCAGCAGCCCAACACTGATAGCGGGAGAGAGAGAGACCCAGTACTTC
-	TRBJ2-1	TRBV6-4	CASSDGGGAANNEQFF	TGTGCCAGCAGTGACGGGGGAGGAGCGGCCAACAATGAGCAGTTCTTC
-	TRBJ2-7	TRBV11-1	CASSRGASGFSYEQYF	TGTGCCAGCAGCCGGGGGGCTAGCGGTTTCTCCTACGAGCAGTACTTC
TRBD1	TRBJ1-6	TRBV30	CAWRNAQGVGSPLHF	TGTGCCTGGAGAAACGCCCAGGGGGTCGGTTCACCCCTCCACTTT
-	TRBJ1-1	TRBV7-2	CASSFAGTEAFF	TGTGCCAGCAGCTTTGCGGGCACTGAAGCTTTCTTT
TRBD1	TRBJ2-7	TRBV28	CASRQTGTGLSYEQYF	TGTGCCAGCAGACAGACCGGGACAGGACTGTCCTACGAGCAGTACTTC
-	TRBJ1-2	TRBV27	CASRSGNNYGYTF	TGTGCCAGCAGATCAGGGAATAACTATGGCTACACCTTC
-	TRBJ1-5	TRBV7-9	CASRPDSSNQPQHF	TGTGCCAGCAGACCTGACAGTAGCAATCAGCCCCAGCATTTT
-	TRBJ1-1	TRBV19	CASKGRITEAFF	TGTGCCAGTAAGGGGCGAATTACTGAAGCTTTCTTT
TRBD2	TRBJ2-7	TRBV4-1	CASSPRTSGRSPEQYF	TGCGCCAGCAGCCCAAGGACAAGCGGGAGGTCGCCCGAGCAGTACTTC
-	TRBJ2-7	TRBV15	CATSRDFNPGDSPF	TGTGCCACCAGCAGAGATTTTAACCCGGGGGACAGCCCGTTC
TRBD1	TRBJ2-3	TRBV15	CATSRDSRDRGYF	TGTGCCACCAGCAGGGATTCCCGGGACAGGGGGTATTTT
-	TRBJ1-5	TRBV27	CASSLNTGSNQPQHF	TGTGCCAGCAGTTTAAACACAGGGAGCAATCAGCCCCAGCATTTT
TRBD2	TRBJ2-1	TRBV5-4	CASSLRREAYNEQFF	TGTGCCAGCAGCTTAAGGCGGGAGGCATACAATGAGCAGTTCTTC
TRBD2	TRBJ2-2	TRBV5-1	CASSLDITSGRRTGELFF	TGCGCCAGCAGCTTGGACATCACTAGCGGGAGACGCACCGGGGAGCTGTTTTTT
-	TRBJ1-5	TRBV2	CASSVRQGSQPQHF	TGTGCCAGCAGTGTCCGACAAGGAAGTCAGCCCCAGCATTTT
TRBD2	TRBJ2-1	TRBV10-2	CASSVAGGPYEQFF	TGCGCCAGCAGTGTGGCGGGAGGGCCCTATGAGCAGTTCTTC
TRBD2	TRBJ2-3	TRBV7-9	CASSFRLPAGGTDTQYF	TGTGCCAGCAGCTTCAGGCTGCCTGCGGGGGGCACAGATACGCAGTATTTT
TRBD1	TRBJ1-1	TRBV18	CASSQSTGTGEGAFF	TGTGCCAGCTCACAGTCGACCGGGACAGGGGAGGGAGCTTTCTTT
-	TRBJ2-7	TRBV5-1	CASSLAGLRGSYEQYF	TGCGCCAGCAGCTTGGCCGGGTTACGGGGATCCTACGAGCAGTACTTC
TRBD2	TRBJ2-5	TRBV5-4	CASSLAGVEETQYF	TGTGCCAGCAGTCTAGCGGGAGTGGAGGAGACCCAGTACTTC